The source of this TCR beta chain is a study of radiotherapy plus CTLA-4 blockade in lung cancer. Study-wide background: For 15% to 20% of patients, objective responses occurred, and approximately 33% had disease control.

J gave up 0 bases and V 2 bases, and 1 base lay outside the gene matches. The CDR3 is 14 amino acids. Worth noting for this clone: Its target is not known.

Focal radiation plus CTLA-4 blockade with ipilimumab was given to patients with chemo-refractory metastatic non-small-cell lung cancer. Findings and caveats of the study: Early shifts in blood T cell clones, with interferon-beta, reportedly predicted response best. The study found tumor-derived TCR clones expanded in blood after radiotherapy plus ipilimumab.

Sequencing was performed with immunoSEQ multiplex PCR; in TCRdb, only in-frame clones are kept and a portion is missing. The table shows about 77,000 clones, with nearly 75% occurring only once. This sequence was found in a human donor with non-small cell lung cancer whose response to radiotherapy plus ipilimumab could not be evaluated. The V and J genes are TRBV5-3 and TRBJ2-5; 7 bases line up with TRBD1. TRBV5-3 is an ORF, and what it does is uncertain. This specimen consisted of peripheral blood, obtained from a patient treated with radiotherapy plus ipilimumab. In DNA, the CDR3 is TGTGCCAGAAGCTTCGGGACAGACCAAGAGACCCAGTACTTC. As protein: CARSFGTDQETQYF.